The next 12 T cell receptor beta chains were all read from a single sample in a study of CD8 T cells in ankylosing spondylitis. Overall study findings and caveats: The study identified a TCR beta motif of 7 or 8 highly homologous variants that appeared characteristic of ankylosing spondylitis blood.

TCRdb analysed the 5' RACE reads with MiXCR anew, one entry per CDR3 protein. The table shows some 800,000 distinct CDR3 sequences, with roughly 10% occurring only once. Their cognate antigens are unknown. Input material: blood, either unsorted or a sorted T cell fraction (not recorded which). The receptor source for this set is a male donor with ankylosing spondylitis.

The rearrangement joins TRBV29-1 to TRBJ1-4; D remains ambiguous. In germline, CDR1 is SQVTM, CDR2 ANQGSEA. The CDR3 runs to 12 residues. Trimming removed 5 bases at V and 5 bases at J, with 9 bases between. The CDR3, as DNA: TGCAGCGTTAAGGGATTCAATGAAAAACTGTTTTTT. This sequence encodes CSVKGFNEKLFF.

The chain joins TRBV9 to TRBJ1-5; TRBD1 matches 7 bases. The junction had 7 bases not matched to a gene; V was cut back by 0 bases and J by 7 bases. CDR1 and CDR2 (germline): SGDLS, YYNGEE. This CDR3 is 15 amino acids long. CDR3 DNA sequence: TGTGCCAGCAGCGTAGACGACAGGGTGGTACAGCCCCAGCATTTT. Amino acids: CASSVDDRVVQPQHF.

This sequence joins TRBV10-3 and TRBJ1-2; weak D call: TRBD1 (6 bases). CDR1 ENHRY and CDR2 SYGVKD come from the germline V gene. Between the trimmed V and J ends, which lost 7 bases and 8 bases, there was a span of 29 bases. CDR3 length: 17 residues. The CDR3 DNA reads TGTGCCATCAAGGGGTGGTCAGGGGAGATCCCGGGAGGAGGCTACACCTTC. Translated, it gives CAIKGWSGEIPGGGYTF.

The table lists this clonotype with a few counts. The V gene is TRBV20-1, the J gene TRBJ2-1; 8 nucleotides agree with TRBD2. Germline V gene data show CDR1 as DFQATT and CDR2 as SNEGSKA (reference sequence). The CDR3 runs to 16 residues. V lost 1 base, J lost 0 bases, and 5 bases stayed unmatched. The CDR3 sequence: CSARVTSGSSYNEQFF. In DNA, the CDR3 is TGCAGTGCTAGAGTAACTAGCGGATCCTCCTACAATGAGCAGTTCTTC.

In its sample, this clonotype was seen a few times. Here the CDR3 DNA reads TGTGCCAGCAGTTACGATCTAGGTAGGGTCAATGAGCAGTTCTTC. Amino acids: CASSYDLGRVNEQFF. This chain uses TRBV6-2 or TRBV6-3 with TRBJ2-1; D is undetermined. Looked up from germline, CDR1 is MNHEY and CDR2 is SVGEGT. Trimming removed 2 bases from V and 6 bases from J, with 14 bases in between. CDR3 size: 15 residues.

In this sample, this clonotype turned up many times. This CDR3 reads CASSPGGAENTEAFF. CDR3 nucleotides: TGCGCCAGCAGCCCGGGAGGGGCCGAGAACACTGAAGCTTTCTTT. The V gene is TRBV5-1, the J gene TRBJ1-1; maybe TRBD1 (5 bases). V shed 4 bases and J shed 1 base, with 14 bases lying between them. In germline, CDR1 is SGHRS, CDR2 YFSETQ. The length of the CDR3 is 15 residues. The whole variable domain, remainder taken from reference TRBV5-1 and TRBJ1-1, is KAGVTQTPRYLIKTRGQQVTLSCSPISGHRSVSWYQQTPGQGLQFLFEYFSETQRNKGNFPGRFSGRQFSNSRSEMNVSTLELGDSALYLCASSPGGAENTEAFFGQGTRLTVV.

This clonotype was detected many times. The chain employs TRBV7-2 and TRBJ1-2; TRBD1 matches at 8 bases. The CDR3 extends over 14 amino acids. Trimming removed 5 bases from V and 4 bases from J; junction bases left unmatched: 6. Germline lookup yields CDR1 SGHTA and CDR2 FQGNSA. CDR3 residues: CASSPGDRSYGYTF. CDR3 DNA: TGTGCCAGCAGCCCGGGGGACAGGTCCTATGGCTACACCTTC. Together with reference TRBV7-2 and TRBJ1-2, the CDR3 gives the full variable domain: GAGVSQSPSNKVTEKGKDVELRCDPISGHTALYWYRQSLGQGLEFLIYFQGNSAPDKSGLPSDRFSAERTGGSVSTLTIQRTQQEDSAVYLCASSPGDRSYGYTFGSGTRLTVV.

This clonotype has only a few counts. CDR3 residues: CATSRDVPPDTQYF. DNA of the CDR3: TGTGCCACCAGCAGAGATGTTCCCCCAGATACGCAGTATTTT. The chain links TRBV15 to TRBJ2-3; D is uncertain. V lost 0 bases and J 4 bases, leaving 8 bases between the germline ends. Germline CDR1 is LNHNV and CDR2 is YYDKDF (reference sequence). The CDR3 is 14 residues long. The variable domain in full, completed from reference TRBV15 and TRBJ2-3, reads DAMVIQNPRYQVTQFGKPVTLSCSQTLNHNVMYWYQQKSSQAPKLLFHYYDKDFNNEADTPDNFQSRRPNTSFCFLDIRSPGLGDTAMYLCATSRDVPPDTQYFGPGTRLTVL.

The chain recombines TRBV20-1 with TRBJ2-2, with a weak D call TRBD1 (7 bases). V lost 1 base to trimming and J lost 5 bases, with 14 bases between them. The CDR3 is made up of 15 amino acids. Germline CDR1 DFQATT, CDR2 SNEGSKA (reference sequence). This CDR3 reads CSARGGQRVTGELFF. The CDR3 DNA follows: TGCAGTGCTAGAGGGGGACAGCGGGTGACCGGGGAGCTGTTTTTT.

The CDR3 here is CASRSLGDRGDTGELFF. The CDR3, as DNA: TGCGCCAGCAGATCTCTGGGGGACAGGGGCGACACCGGGGAGCTGTTTTTT. The genes are TRBV5-1 and TRBJ2-2; TRBD1 agrees at 10 bases. CDR1 and CDR2 (germline): SGHRS, YFSETQ. The CDR3 contains 17 residues. After removal of 5 bases from V and 3 bases from J, the junction contained 10 bases not matched to a gene. The whole variable domain, filled in from reference TRBV5-1 and TRBJ2-2, reads KAGVTQTPRYLIKTRGQQVTLSCSPISGHRSVSWYQQTPGQGLQFLFEYFSETQRNKGNFPGRFSGRQFSNSRSEMNVSTLELGDSALYLCASRSLGDRGDTGELFFGEGSRLTVL.

This clonotype showed up many times. The CDR3 loop reads CASSFGDSSRGYTF. As DNA, the CDR3 is TGTGCCAGCAGTTTTGGGGACAGCTCAAGGGGCTACACCTTC. The chain couples TRBV12-3 or TRBV12-4 to TRBJ1-2; 7 bases match TRBD1. V lost 3 bases, J lost 8 bases, and 9 bases stayed unmatched. This CDR3 is 14 amino acids long.

This clonotype has a count of ten or more. The rearrangement links TRBV20-1 to TRBJ1-1; tentatively, D is TRBD1 (6 bases). CDR1 is DFQATT and CDR2 is SNEGSKA in the germline V gene (reference sequence). The CDR3 is made up of 14 amino acids. Trimming took off 2 bases at V and 2 bases at J, with 12 bases between the two ends. The CDR3 region has the DNA TGCAGTGCTAGACGGGGCAGGGGTAACACTGAAGCTTTCTTT. It is translated as CSARRGRGNTEAFF.